Listed below are T cell receptor beta chains from one sample, sequenced in a study of blood T cell repertoires in COVID-19. TCRdb keeps only in-frame clones here, not all; method: immunoSEQ multiplex PCR. The sample records fewer than 250,000 clones, about 87% being singletons. The sample consisted of PBMCs or T cells enriched from blood (not recorded which). The origin of the receptors is a woman in her twenties or thirties with acute COVID-19. Each CDR3 is given with its conserved first and last residue. The order of the fields is V gene, J gene, clone size, D gene, CDR3 protein, CDR3 DNA. D genes are given only for firm matches. Size is stated for part of the rows, as once, few or many counts, or as a class when the clone is expanded.

v_gene: TRBV3-1/TRBV3-2
j_gene: TRBJ2-1
abundance: NA
d_gene: NA
CDR3aa: CASSLYGGGARINEQFF
CDR3nt: TGTGCCAGCAGCCTATACGGAGGGGGGGCCAGGATCAATGAGCAGTTCTTC

v_gene: TRBV6-1
j_gene: TRBJ2-7
abundance: few
d_gene: TRBD1
CDR3aa: CASSERTGGSYEQYF
CDR3nt: TGTGCCAGCAGTGAGAGGACAGGGGGCTCCTACGAGCAGTACTTC

v_gene: TRBV18
j_gene: TRBJ1-1
abundance: many
d_gene: NA
CDR3aa: CASSPQGPTEAFF
CDR3nt: TGTGCCAGCTCACCACAGGGGCCCACTGAAGCTTTCTTT

v_gene: TRBV13
j_gene: TRBJ1-1
abundance: NA
d_gene: TRBD1
CDR3aa: CASSLGGQGLLNTEAFF
CDR3nt: TGTGCCAGCAGCTTAGGGGGACAGGGTCTCTTGAACACTGAAGCTTTCTTT

v_gene: TRBV19
j_gene: TRBJ1-5
abundance: NA
d_gene: TRBD1
CDR3aa: CASSIDRVEQPQHF
CDR3nt: TGTGCCAGTAGTATCGACAGGGTGGAACAGCCCCAGCATTTT

v_gene: TRBV10-3
j_gene: TRBJ1-1
abundance: NA
d_gene: NA
CDR3aa: CAISVMAGENTEAFF
CDR3nt: TGTGCCATCAGTGTCATGGCAGGGGAGAACACTGAAGCTTTCTTT

v_gene: TRBV9
j_gene: TRBJ2-3
abundance: NA
d_gene: NA
CDR3aa: CASSVAQIDTQYF
CDR3nt: TGTGCCAGCAGCGTGGCCCAAATAGATACGCAGTATTTT

v_gene: TRBV7-9
j_gene: TRBJ1-5
abundance: NA
d_gene: NA
CDR3aa: CASSSTASNQPQHF
CDR3nt: TGTGCCAGCAGCTCTACAGCTAGCAATCAGCCCCAGCATTTT

v_gene: TRBV7-6
j_gene: TRBJ2-5
abundance: NA
d_gene: NA
CDR3aa: CASSLVFQETQYF
CDR3nt: TGTGCCAGCAGCTTAGTCTTCCAAGAGACCCAGTACTTC

v_gene: TRBV7-2
j_gene: TRBJ1-5
abundance: NA
d_gene: TRBD1
CDR3aa: CASSQTGPTNQPQHF
CDR3nt: TGTGCCAGCAGCCAGACAGGGCCCACAAATCAGCCCCAGCATTTT

v_gene: TRBV6-4
j_gene: TRBJ1-2
abundance: few
d_gene: NA
CDR3aa: CASSDSGDSRGYTF
CDR3nt: TGTGCCAGCAGTGACAGCGGGGACTCGCGAGGCTACACCTTC

v_gene: TRBV12-3/TRBV12-4
j_gene: TRBJ1-2
abundance: NA
d_gene: NA
CDR3aa: CASSPEGTYGYTF
CDR3nt: TGTGCCAGCAGTCCCGAGGGCACCTATGGCTACACCTTC

v_gene: TRBV7-9
j_gene: TRBJ1-2
abundance: once
d_gene: TRBD1
CDR3aa: CASSQRDRGLYGYTF
CDR3nt: TGTGCCAGCAGCCAAAGGGACAGGGGGCTCTATGGCTACACCTTC

v_gene: TRBV7-7
j_gene: TRBJ1-1
abundance: NA
d_gene: NA
CDR3aa: CASSPRPQGNTEAFF
CDR3nt: TGTGCTAGCAGCCCCCGGCCCCAGGGAAACACTGAAGCTTTCTTT

v_gene: TRBV27
j_gene: TRBJ1-1
abundance: NA
d_gene: NA
CDR3aa: CASSLSGLVALSRVNTEAFF
CDR3nt: TGTGCCAGCAGTTTAAGTGGGTTGGTCGCCCTCTCCAGGGTCAACACTGAAGCTTTCTTT

v_gene: TRBV7-2
j_gene: TRBJ1-4
abundance: NA
d_gene: NA
CDR3aa: CASSLDRRNEKLFF
CDR3nt: TGTGCCAGCAGCTTAGATCGGCGGAATGAAAAACTGTTTTTT

v_gene: TRBV24-1
j_gene: TRBJ2-2
abundance: NA
d_gene: NA
CDR3aa: CATPLETELNTGELFF
CDR3nt: TGTGCCACCCCCCTGGAGACAGAACTCAACACCGGGGAGCTGTTTTTT

v_gene: TRBV11-2
j_gene: TRBJ1-5
abundance: NA
d_gene: NA
CDR3aa: CASSSNPRATENQPQHF
CDR3nt: TGTGCCAGCAGCTCTAATCCCAGAGCGACAGAGAATCAGCCCCAGCATTTT

v_gene: TRBV18
j_gene: TRBJ2-1
abundance: NA
d_gene: NA
CDR3aa: CASSERTVHNEQFF
CDR3nt: TGTGCCAGCTCAGAGCGGACAGTCCACAATGAGCAGTTCTTC

v_gene: TRBV7-8
j_gene: TRBJ1-1
abundance: NA
d_gene: NA
CDR3aa: CASSRIFQEGGGNTEAFF
CDR3nt: TGTGCCAGCAGTCGCATCTTTCAGGAGGGAGGGGGGAACACTGAAGCTTTCTTT

v_gene: TRBV4-1
j_gene: TRBJ2-1
abundance: NA
d_gene: TRBD1
CDR3aa: CASSVPGTGNRDEQFF
CDR3nt: TGCGCCAGCAGCGTACCCGGGACAGGGAATCGGGATGAGCAGTTCTTC

v_gene: TRBV6-2/TRBV6-3
j_gene: TRBJ1-6
abundance: NA
d_gene: NA
CDR3aa: CASSSGLDSPLHF
CDR3nt: TGTGCCAGCAGTTCAGGTCTTGATTCACCCCTCCACTTT

v_gene: TRBV7-9
j_gene: TRBJ2-1
abundance: NA
d_gene: NA
CDR3aa: CASSLSRTADNEQFF
CDR3nt: TGTGCCAGCAGCTTATCCCGGACAGCCGACAATGAGCAGTTCTTC

v_gene: TRBV14
j_gene: TRBJ1-1
abundance: once
d_gene: NA
CDR3aa: CASSPLEGNTEAFF
CDR3nt: TGTGCCAGCAGCCCTCTGGAGGGGAACACTGAAGCTTTCTTT

v_gene: TRBV10-2
j_gene: TRBJ1-4
abundance: once
d_gene: NA
CDR3aa: CASSGASNEKLFF
CDR3nt: TGCGCCAGCAGTGGGGCTAGCAATGAAAAACTGTTTTTT

v_gene: TRBV7-8
j_gene: TRBJ1-2
abundance: NA
d_gene: NA
CDR3aa: CASSGPGGYGYTF
CDR3nt: TGTGCCAGCAGCGGGCCCGGTGGCTATGGCTACACCTTC

v_gene: TRBV7-2
j_gene: TRBJ1-4
abundance: once
d_gene: NA
CDR3aa: CASSFHRDGELFF
CDR3nt: TGTGCCAGCAGCTTCCACAGGGACGGCGAACTGTTTTTT

v_gene: TRBV19
j_gene: TRBJ1-2
abundance: NA
d_gene: TRBD1
CDR3aa: CASLPDRVSLNGYTF
CDR3nt: TGTGCCAGCCTCCCGGACAGGGTATCGCTTAATGGCTACACCTTC

v_gene: TRBV4-1
j_gene: TRBJ2-7
abundance: NA
d_gene: TRBD2
CDR3aa: CASSQVPSGGSYEQYF
CDR3nt: TGCGCCAGCAGCCAAGTACCTAGCGGGGGCTCCTACGAGCAGTACTTC

v_gene: TRBV3-1/TRBV3-2
j_gene: TRBJ2-1
abundance: NA
d_gene: TRBD2
CDR3aa: CASSQDISGGNEQFF
CDR3nt: TGTGCCAGCAGCCAAGATATTAGCGGGGGGAATGAGCAGTTCTTC

v_gene: TRBV6-5
j_gene: TRBJ1-1
abundance: once
d_gene: TRBD1
CDR3aa: CASRGDRSNTEAFF
CDR3nt: TGTGCCAGCAGGGGGGACAGGAGCAACACTGAAGCTTTCTTT

v_gene: TRBV18
j_gene: TRBJ2-3
abundance: NA
d_gene: NA
CDR3aa: CASYPRQGFADTQYF
CDR3nt: TGTGCCAGCTACCCTCGGCAGGGGTTCGCAGATACGCAGTATTTT

v_gene: TRBV2
j_gene: TRBJ1-5
abundance: once
d_gene: TRBD1
CDR3aa: CASQGAHQPQHF
CDR3nt: TGTGCCAGTCAGGGGGCGCATCAGCCCCAGCATTTT